Below, 11 T cell receptor beta chains from the same sample are listed, as sequenced in a study of OX40 agonist ivuxolimab in advanced cancers. Libraries were built with the immunoSEQ multiplex PCR assay. TCRdb carries this immuneACCESS record with in-frame sequences only. Its versions omit some clonotypes, under half of them owing to an unresolved V gene in the studies checked, with the rest unexplained. For this sample there are some 83,000 clones; around 84% appear just once. The ten largest clonotypes hold approximately 6.5% of the sample. The source was CD4+ or CD8+ T cells sorted from blood, collected in a trial of the OX40 agonist ivuxolimab. The receptors shown here come from an adult with an advanced solid tumor such as melanoma, head and neck, liver or kidney cancer.

This clone showed up just once. The chain recombines TRBV11-2 with TRBJ2-2; TRBD2 agrees at 8 bases. Germline CDR1 and CDR2: SGHAT and FQNNGV. The V gene end was trimmed by 5 bases and the J gene end by 0 bases; junction bases not matched to a gene: 8. The CDR3 runs 17 residues. The CDR3 nucleotides read TGTGCCAGCAGCCGGACAGCGGGGGTAACGAACACCGGGGAGCTGTTTTTT. Residues: CASSRTAGVTNTGELFF.

By frequency in the sample, this clone is medium-sized. The chain joins TRBV13 to TRBJ2-1, with TRBD2 matching over 9 bases. CDR1 is PRHDT, CDR2 FYEKMQ, per germline (reference sequence). Trimming cost V 6 bases and J 5 bases; bases outside gene matches: 11. The CDR3 consists of 16 residues. CDR3 protein: CASRHSGSGVHNEQFF. DNA for the CDR3: TGTGCCAGCAGGCATAGCGGGAGTGGGGTCCACAATGAGCAGTTCTTC.

In its sample, this clone was seen a few times. J is TRBJ1-2 and V is TRBV2, with 7 bases matching TRBD1. This CDR3 is 13 amino acids long. Per the germline V gene, CDR1 is SNHLY and CDR2 is FYNNEI. V was clipped by 9 bases and J by 8 bases; unmatched bases: 12. In DNA form, the CDR3 reads TGTGCCAGAGAAGGGGGCAATGACGACGGCTACACCTTC. It encodes CAREGGNDDGYTF.

The chain is built from TRBV5-8 and TRBJ2-7; unclear D gene. Looked up from germline, CDR1 is SGHTS and CDR2 is YDEGEE. The CDR3 sequence is 12 residues long. V shed 0 bases and J shed 5 bases, with 6 bases lying between them. CDR3 loop: CASSLVGDEQYF. CDR3 in DNA: TGTGCCAGCAGCTTGGTTGGAGACGAGCAGTACTTC. The entire variable domain, with the rest obtained from reference TRBV5-8 and TRBJ2-7, is as follows: EAGVTQSPTHLIKTRGQQATLRCSPISGHTSVYWYQQALGLGLQFLLWYDEGEERNRGNFPPRFSGRQFPNYSSELNVNALELEDSALYLCASSLVGDEQYFGPGTRLTVT.

The chain carries TRBV2 and TRBJ1-2; TRBD1 matches 7 bases. The CDR3 is 12 amino acids. The J segment lost 4 bases and the V segment lost 8 bases, leaving 4 bases of the junction unmatched. CDR1 is SNHLY and CDR2 is FYNNEI in the germline V gene. In DNA, the CDR3 is TGTGCCAGCGTACAGGGGATCTATGGCTACACCTTC. This encodes CASVQGIYGYTF.

The chain couples TRBV7-9 to TRBJ1-1; 10 nucleotides line up with TRBD1. The V gene end was trimmed by 3 bases and the J gene end by 4 bases; junction bases not matched to a gene: 5. Germline V lookup: CDR1 SEHNR, CDR2 FQNEAQ (reference sequence). The CDR3 loop spans 15 amino acids. The CDR3 sequence: CASSLATGGVTEAFF. CDR3 DNA: TGTGCCAGCAGCTTGGCGACAGGGGGCGTCACTGAAGCTTTCTTT. Drawing the rest from reference TRBV7-9 and TRBJ1-1, the complete variable domain is DTGVSQNPRHKITKRGQNVTFRCDPISEHNRLYWYRQTLGQGPEFLTYFQNEAQLEKSRLLSDRFSAERPKGSFSTLEIQRTEQGDSAMYLCASSLATGGVTEAFFGQGTRLTVV.

The gene calls are TRBV7-6 and TRBJ1-2, with no clear D. The length of the CDR3 is 14 residues. V lost 1 base and J 8 bases, leaving 14 bases between the germline ends. The germline CDR1 and CDR2 sequences are SGHVS and FNYEAQ. The CDR3: CASSLGQNQGGYTF. In DNA form, the CDR3 reads TGTGCCAGCAGCTTAGGGCAGAACCAAGGGGGCTACACCTTC.

The V and J genes are TRBV19 and TRBJ1-5, with 9 nucleotides matching TRBD1. This CDR3 has 16 amino acids. V shed 1 base, J shed 5 bases, and the junction held 6 bases outside the gene matches. Germline V gene data show CDR1 as LNHDA and CDR2 as SQIVND (reference sequence). This CDR3 is CASSIGGQGWDQPQHF. The CDR3, as DNA: TGTGCCAGTAGTATAGGGGGACAGGGTTGGGATCAGCCCCAGCATTTT.

The chain is built from TRBV6-1 and TRBJ1-4; 8 bases align to TRBD1. Germline values: CDR1 MNHNS, CDR2 SASEGT. This CDR3 is 14 amino acids long. V was clipped by 6 bases and J by 4 bases; unmatched bases: 4. The CDR3 DNA is TGTGCCAGCAGGATACAGGGGGTTAATGAAAAACTGTTTTTT. It yields the protein CASRIQGVNEKLFF.

The chain couples TRBV7-2 to TRBJ1-1, with a possible D match to TRBD1 (5 bases). The CDR3 consists of 12 residues. Trimming took 5 bases from V and 8 from J, leaving 12 bases between them. CDR1 and CDR2 (germline): SGHTA, FQGNSA. This CDR3 is CASSLTAVEAFF. The DNA of the CDR3 is TGTGCCAGCAGCCTGACAGCCGTAGAAGCTTTCTTT. The entire variable domain, with the rest obtained from reference TRBV7-2 and TRBJ1-1, is as follows: GAGVSQSPSNKVTEKGKDVELRCDPISGHTALYWYRQSLGQGLEFLIYFQGNSAPDKSGLPSDRFSAERTGGSVSTLTIQRTQQEDSAVYLCASSLTAVEAFFGQGTRLTVV.

The chain carries TRBV18 and TRBJ2-2; D is possibly TRBD1 (6 bases). Trimming took off 1 base at V and 4 bases at J, with 13 bases between the two ends. CDR1 is KGHSH, CDR2 LQKENI, per germline. CDR3 length: 16 residues. CDR3 amino acids: CASSPRTGSGTGELFF. CDR3 bases: TGTGCCAGCTCACCACGAACAGGGTCGGGCACCGGGGAGCTGTTTTTT.